This T cell receptor beta chain was found in a study of low-dose radiotherapy and immunotherapy resistance in tumors. Overall study context: With cycle 1 day 1 as the start, patients took oral aspirin 300 mg daily for four cycles.

The V and J ends lost 5 bases and 0 bases, in that order; junction bases with no gene match: 6. The germline gives CDR1 SEHNR, CDR2 FQNEAQ (reference sequence). This CDR3 contains 15 residues. Treatment combined nivolumab, ipilimumab, aspirin, low-dose cyclophosphamide and low-dose radiotherapy in a dose-escalation trial. Alpha- and beta-chain coverage of first-strand cDNA came from TRAV- and TRBV-specific primers. A constant-region primer paired with the V-primer adapter amplified TCRs over about 19 PCR cycles. In vitro transcription amplified isolated mRNA. One entry per CDR3 protein, called by TCRdb with MiXCR from the reads. Of 17,000 or so distinct CDR3 sequences in the sample, 70% were seen once.

The gene calls are TRBV7-9 and TRBJ1-1; 7 nucleotides agree with TRBD1. The TCR sequence derives from a human donor with advanced metastatic prostate, ovarian, gallbladder or colorectal cancer (not recorded which). This table probably holds off-target reads from a library built for another chain. The CDR3 DNA sequence: TGTGCCAGCAGCCGACAGGGAGGAGTGAACACTGAAGCTTTCTTT. Translated: CASSRQGGVNTEAFF.